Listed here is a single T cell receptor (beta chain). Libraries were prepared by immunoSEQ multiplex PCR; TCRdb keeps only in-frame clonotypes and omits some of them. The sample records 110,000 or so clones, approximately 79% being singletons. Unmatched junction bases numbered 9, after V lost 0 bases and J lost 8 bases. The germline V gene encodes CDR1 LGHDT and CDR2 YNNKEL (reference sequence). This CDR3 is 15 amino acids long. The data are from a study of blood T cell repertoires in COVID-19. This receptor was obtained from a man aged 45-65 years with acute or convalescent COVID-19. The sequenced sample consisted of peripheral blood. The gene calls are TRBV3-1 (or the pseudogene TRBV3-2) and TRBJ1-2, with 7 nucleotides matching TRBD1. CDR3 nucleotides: TGTGCCAGCAGCCAAGATGTAGGACAGGCCCGGGGCTACACCTTC. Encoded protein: CASSQDVGQARGYTF.